This T cell receptor beta chain was sequenced during a study of blood T cell repertoires in COVID-19. At the level of the study: From T cells, B-cell-depleted T cells, or PBMCs came the material, which was cDNA or gDNA.

Patients in Seattle were enrolled during active infection, then followed longitudinally. As originally analysed: Estimates of nucleated cell counts were drawn from the amplification of reference gene primers. Produced via immunoSEQ multiplex PCR; TCRdb's table is partial and in-frame only. D and trimming were read from the DNA, whereas the V and J calls and clone size are those reported in that table. This sample yields hundreds of thousands of clones, of which over 70% are seen a single time; over 6% belongs to the top ten. The CDR3 spans 15 residues. Trimming stripped 0 bases from V and 1 base from J, with 10 bases between. Germline values: CDR1 SGDLS, CDR2 YYNGEE.

V and J are TRBV9 and TRBJ1-1, with D unclear. This receptor was identified in a woman aged 45-59 years with COVID-19, enrolled during active disease. The specimen sequenced was peripheral blood. The CDR3 protein is CASSVGVRGNTEAFF. The CDR3, as DNA: TGTGCCAGCAGCGTAGGGGTGAGAGGGAACACTGAAGCTTTCTTT.